This T cell receptor (beta chain) is from a study of blood T cell repertoires in COVID-19. On the study more broadly: From the United States, Italy and Spain came samples of acute and convalescent COVID-19. Sources were T cells, B-cell-depleted T cells, or PBMCs; the material itself was cDNA or gDNA.

Germline assignment: CDR1 MNHNS and CDR2 SASEGT. With 2 bases clipped from V and 7 bases from J, the junction kept 8 bases outside the gene matches. CDR3 size: 15 residues. Assay: immunoSEQ multiplex PCR; the TCRdb copy retains only in-frame clones and omits some. The data contain nearly 40,000 clones, around four fifths of them singletons. The sequencing input was peripheral blood. The clonotype comes from a man aged 50-60 years with active or convalescent COVID-19. The rearrangement joins TRBV6-1 to TRBJ1-5; 7 bases line up with TRBD1. The CDR3 DNA reads TGTGCCAGCAGTGAAAGCTTAGGGGGCAGGCAGCCCCAGCATTTT. This gives the protein CASSESLGGRQPQHF.